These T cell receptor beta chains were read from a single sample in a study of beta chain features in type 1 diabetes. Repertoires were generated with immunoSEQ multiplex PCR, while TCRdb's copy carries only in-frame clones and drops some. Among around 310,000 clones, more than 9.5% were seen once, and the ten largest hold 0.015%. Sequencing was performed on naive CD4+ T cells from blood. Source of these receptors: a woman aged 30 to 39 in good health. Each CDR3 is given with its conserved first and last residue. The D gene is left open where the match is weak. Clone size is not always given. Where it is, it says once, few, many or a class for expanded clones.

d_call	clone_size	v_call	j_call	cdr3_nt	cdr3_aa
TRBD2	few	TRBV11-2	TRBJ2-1	TGTGCCAGCAGCTTAGAGGGACTAGCGGCTTACAATGAGCAGTTCTTC	CASSLEGLAAYNEQFF
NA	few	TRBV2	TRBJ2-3	TGTGCCAGCATTAGAGCGGAAAGCACAGATACGCAGTATTTT	CASIRAESTDTQYF
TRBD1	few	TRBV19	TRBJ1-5	TGTGCCAGTAGGGACAGGGATCAGCCCCAGCATTTT	CASRDRDQPQHF
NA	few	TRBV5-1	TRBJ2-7	TGCGCCAGCAGCACGACAGGCTACGAGCAGTACTTC	CASSTTGYEQYF
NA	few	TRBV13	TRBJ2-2	TGTGCCAGCGCAGGGAACACCGGGGAGCTGTTTTTT	CASAGNTGELFF
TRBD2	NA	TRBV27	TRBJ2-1	TGTGCCAGCAGTCTTAGCGGGAGTAGGTCCTACAATGAGCAGTTCTTC	CASSLSGSRSYNEQFF
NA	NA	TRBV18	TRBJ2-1	TGTGCCAGCTCACCACCGCGGGATTTCTACAATGAGCAGTTCTTC	CASSPPRDFYNEQFF
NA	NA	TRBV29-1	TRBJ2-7	TGCAGCGTTGAAGCCGTGGGAGGAGGCGAGCAGTACTTC	CSVEAVGGGEQYF
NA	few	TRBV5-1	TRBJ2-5	TGCGCCAGCAGCATTTCGGACAGCCGAGAGACCCAGTACTTC	CASSISDSRETQYF
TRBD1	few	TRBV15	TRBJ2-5	TGTGCCACCAGCACCTCAGACAGGGGTGTTCGGGAGACCCAGTACTTC	CATSTSDRGVRETQYF
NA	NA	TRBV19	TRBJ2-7	TGTGCCAGTAGTATCTCGGGTCGCTCCTACGAGCAGTACTTC	CASSISGRSYEQYF
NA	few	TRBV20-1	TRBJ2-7	TGCAGTGTAGGGGCAGACTACGAGCAGTACTTC	CSVGADYEQYF
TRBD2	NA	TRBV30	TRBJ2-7	TGTGCCTGGAGTGTAGCGGGAGGGGTCGAGCAGTACTTC	CAWSVAGGVEQYF
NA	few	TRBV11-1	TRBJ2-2	TGTGCCAGCAGCCCGCGGGACAGAGACACCGGGGAGCTGTTTTTT	CASSPRDRDTGELFF
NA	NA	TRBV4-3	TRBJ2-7	TGCGCCAGCAGCCAAGTGGGCCGAGTATCAGCCTACGAGCAGTACTTC	CASSQVGRVSAYEQYF
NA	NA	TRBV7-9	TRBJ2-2	TGTGCCAGCTCCCTCGACACCGGGGAGCTGTTTTTT	CASSLDTGELFF
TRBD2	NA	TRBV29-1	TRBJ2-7	TGCAGCGTTGGTTTTATTGGCGGGAGCTTTGGGAAAAAGTCCTACGAGCAGTACTTC	CSVGFIGGSFGKKSYEQYF
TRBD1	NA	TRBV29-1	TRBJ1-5	TGCAGCATCATCGGGACAGAGTATCAGCCCCAGCATTTT	CSIIGTEYQPQHF
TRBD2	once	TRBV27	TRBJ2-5	TGTGCCAGCAGTCTAACCGGGACTAGCGGGGAGCAGTACTTC	CASSLTGTSGEQYF
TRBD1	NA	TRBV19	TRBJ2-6	TGTGCCAGTAGGGTCCCGGGACAGGGTTCTGGGGCCAACGTCCTGACTTTC	CASRVPGQGSGANVLTF
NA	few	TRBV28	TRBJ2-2	TGTGCCAGCCACCTTAGCGGTCGCGGGGAGCTGTTTTTT	CASHLSGRGELFF
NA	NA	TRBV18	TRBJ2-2	TGTGCCAGCTCACCACAACCCGGGAACACCGGGGAGCTGTTTTTT	CASSPQPGNTGELFF
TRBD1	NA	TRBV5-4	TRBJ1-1	TGTGCCAGCAGCTTCGGACAGGCTGGGACTGAAGCTTTCTTT	CASSFGQAGTEAFF
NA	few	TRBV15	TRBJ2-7	TGTGCCACCAGCAGAGACAACAGGGTGGGCTACGAGCAGTACTTC	CATSRDNRVGYEQYF
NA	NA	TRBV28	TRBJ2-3	TGTGCCAGCAGTTTAGTCGGGGATACGCAGTATTTT	CASSLVGDTQYF
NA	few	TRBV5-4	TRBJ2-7	TGTGCCAGCAGCGAACTCGGAGGGGCCTACGAGCAGTACTTC	CASSELGGAYEQYF
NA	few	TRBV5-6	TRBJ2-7	TGTGCCAGCAGCCGAGACTACGAGCAGTACTTC	CASSRDYEQYF
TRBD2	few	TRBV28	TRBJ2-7	TGTGCCAGCCGAACCGGGACTAGCTTCTACGAGCAGTACTTC	CASRTGTSFYEQYF
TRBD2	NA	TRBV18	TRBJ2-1	TGTGCCAGCTCACCAGCCGGGACTACTGACAATGAGCAGTTCTTC	CASSPAGTTDNEQFF
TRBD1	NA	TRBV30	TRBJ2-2	TGTGCCTGCCCGGGACAGCCGAACACCGGGGAGCTGTTTTTT	CACPGQPNTGELFF
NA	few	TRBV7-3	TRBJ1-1	TGTGCCAGCAGCTTAATGGAGGGGAACACTGAAGCTTTCTTT	CASSLMEGNTEAFF
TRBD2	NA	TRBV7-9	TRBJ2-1	TGTGCCAGCACCCCACCCTCCAAACTAGCGAGCAATGAGCAGTTCTTC	CASTPPSKLASNEQFF
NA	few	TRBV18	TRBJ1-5	TGTGCCAGCTCACCAAGAGCGGATAGCAATCAGCCCCAGCATTTT	CASSPRADSNQPQHF
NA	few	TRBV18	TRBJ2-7	TGTGCCAGCTCACCAAACCGGGATACCTACGAGCAGTACTTC	CASSPNRDTYEQYF
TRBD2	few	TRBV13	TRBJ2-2	TGTGCCAGCAGCTTAAGGGGCGGGAGAGGTACCGGGGAGCTGTTTTTT	CASSLRGGRGTGELFF
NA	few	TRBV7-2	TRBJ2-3	TGTGCCAGCAGCCTCCGACAGAGCACAGATACGCAGTATTTT	CASSLRQSTDTQYF
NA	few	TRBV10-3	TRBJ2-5	TGTGCCATCGCGGGGTCAGAAGAGACCCAGTACTTC	CAIAGSEETQYF
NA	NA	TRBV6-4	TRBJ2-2	TGTGCCAGCAGTGGGACTTCGAACACCGGGGAGCTGTTTTTT	CASSGTSNTGELFF
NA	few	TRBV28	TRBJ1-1	TGTGCCAGCAGTTTTGGGGGGAGTGTAGCTTTCTTT	CASSFGGSVAFF
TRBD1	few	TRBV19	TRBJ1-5	TGTGCCAGTAGTATGCCGGGACAGGGCAATCAGCCCCAGCATTTT	CASSMPGQGNQPQHF
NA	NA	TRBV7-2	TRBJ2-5	TGTGCCAGCAGCTTAGTGGGCGGGGGCGCATGGGAGACCCAGTACTTC	CASSLVGGGAWETQYF
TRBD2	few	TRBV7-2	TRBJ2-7	TGTGCCAGCAGCTCCTCTAGCGGGCCCAGCTCCTACGACGGGCAGTACTTC	CASSSSSGPSSYDGQYF
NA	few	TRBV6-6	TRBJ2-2	TGTGCCATAGCACGGGGGGCTGATGCCGGGGAGCTGTTTTTT	CAIARGADAGELFF
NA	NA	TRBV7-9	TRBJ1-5	TGTGCCAGCAGCCCTGGCGGGAGCAATCAGCCCCAGCATTTT	CASSPGGSNQPQHF
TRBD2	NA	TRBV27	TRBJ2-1	TGTGCCAGCAGACGAGGGACTAGCGTCAGTGAGCAGTTCTTC	CASRRGTSVSEQFF
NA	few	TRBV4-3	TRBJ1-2	TGCGCCAGCAGCCAAGTAATGGGAGAGGGCGATGGCTACACCTTC	CASSQVMGEGDGYTF
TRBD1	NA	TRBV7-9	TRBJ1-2	TGTGCCAGCAGCGGAGGGACAGGGGGCAACTATGGCTACACCTTC	CASSGGTGGNYGYTF
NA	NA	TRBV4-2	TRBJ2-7	TGTGCCAGCAGCCAAGTTGGGAGTTCGGCCGAGCAGTACTTC	CASSQVGSSAEQYF
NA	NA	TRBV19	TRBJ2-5	TGTGCCAGTAAGGAGCTAGGGGTGGAGACCCAGTACTTC	CASKELGVETQYF
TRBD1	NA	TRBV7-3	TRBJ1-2	TGTGCCAGCAGCCTCGGGACAGGGGGCGCAGGCTACACCTTC	CASSLGTGGAGYTF